The entry below describes one T cell receptor beta chain. Its antigen remains unknown. This may arise from a read error, as a much more abundant clone is one base away. The conserved phenylalanine or tryptophan is not found at the CDR3 terminus, so this likely reflects a read error. TCRdb called the reads again in MiXCR, with one record for every CDR3 protein. The sample contains about 300,000 distinct CDR3 sequences, about 8.8% of which appear only once. These data are taken from a study of T cell repertoires in cytomegalovirus infection. Study at large: Public TCR beta signatures were indicative of both CMV infection and a matching HLA type.

Study-level points and caveats: Dominating the ex vivo response were TCR beta clonotypes that were CMV-specific and HLA-C-restricted.

The sample consisted of PBMCs. This receptor was taken from a human donor in good health (CMV status not recorded). Some clones in this sample may be carry-over from other donors' samples.

The CDR3 loop is CASSPVFEGSNEQFS. As DNA, the CDR3 is TGCGCCAGCAGCCCCGTCTTTGAGGGGAGCAATGAGCAGTTCTCC. The V gene is TRBV4-1, the J gene TRBJ2-1; perhaps D is TRBD1 or TRBD2 (5 bases each). The germline CDR1 and CDR2 sequences are MGHRA and YSYEKL. The CDR3 contains 15 residues. The V gene lost 4 bases and the J gene lost 6 bases, with 16 bases spanning the gap.